The present T cell receptor beta chain was sequenced within a study of immune evolution from preneoplasia to lung adenocarcinoma. In this sample, this clone turned up a few times. H&E slides confirmed each diagnosis, reviewed by two pathologists independently. The germline CDR1 and CDR2 sequences are SGHDN and FVKESK. CDR3 length: 17 residues. V gave up 0 bases and J gave up 1 base, with 13 bases separating them. Repertoires were generated with immunoSEQ multiplex PCR, while TCRdb's copy carries only in-frame clones and drops some. The table shows 6,500 to 7,500 clones, with 75% to 85% occurring only once.

The sequencing sample was made of FFPE invasive lung adenocarcinoma tissue. This clonotype was obtained from a person aged 35-50 years with lung adenocarcinoma. The J gene is TRBJ2-1, the V gene TRBV14; TRBD2 is a possible D gene (6 bases). The CDR3 reads CASSQELRLASYNEQFF. In nucleotides, the CDR3 is TGTGCCAGCAGCCAAGAACTGCGTCTAGCGTCCTACAATGAGCAGTTCTTC. Full variable domain (rest looked up from reference TRBV14 and TRBJ2-1): EAGVTQFPSHSVIEKGQTVTLRCDPISGHDNLYWYRRVMGKEIKFLLHFVKESKQDESGMPNNRFLAERTGGTYSTLKVQPAELEDSGVYFCASSQELRLASYNEQFFGPGTRLTVL.